This is a list of T cell receptor beta chains from one sample in a study of PD-1 blockade in classical Hodgkin lymphoma. Here immunoSEQ multiplex PCR was the method, and the copy in TCRdb shows in-frame clones only, minus some. The sample has about 25,000 clones; roughly nine tenths are singletons. Sequenced input: CD4+ T cells from blood. The receptors originated from a human donor with classical Hodgkin lymphoma. Each CDR3 is given with its conserved first and last residue. A D gene is named only where the DNA matches it firmly. Some rows mark clone size as missing; the rest say once, few, many or name a class of expanded clone.

TRBJ1-4,TRBD1,TRBV15,NA,TGTGCCACCAGCAGAGATAATAGGGGGCGCGAAAAACTGTTTTTT,CATSRDNRGREKLFF
TRBJ2-1,TRBD1,TRBV10-1,NA,TGCGCCAGCAGTGATTATGGGACAGGGAATGAGCAGTTCTTC,CASSDYGTGNEQFF
TRBJ2-1,NA,TRBV29-1,NA,TGCAGCGTTGAAGCTCCCCATGGGGACCTCAATGAGCAGTTCTTC,CSVEAPHGDLNEQFF
TRBJ2-5,NA,TRBV19,once,TGTGCCAGTAGTGGGACGGAGCAAGAGACCCAGTACTTC,CASSGTEQETQYF
TRBJ2-1,NA,TRBV20-1,NA,TGCAGTGCCGGGGGCCCCAATGAGCAGTTCTTC,CSAGGPNEQFF
TRBJ2-3,TRBD2,TRBV9,once,TGTGCCAGCAGCGCTACGGGGGGGTCAGATACGCAGTATTTT,CASSATGGSDTQYF
TRBJ2-3,TRBD2,TRBV4-2,NA,TGTGCCAGCAGCCTTAGACTAGCGACTAGCACAGATACGCAGTATTTT,CASSLRLATSTDTQYF
TRBJ1-1,TRBD1,TRBV7-9,NA,TGTGCCAGCAGCCACAAACAGGGGAGGTACACTGAAGCTTTCTTT,CASSHKQGRYTEAFF
TRBJ2-1,TRBD2,TRBV7-2,NA,TGTGCCAGCAGCTTAGGTCGGGGGGGTAGGTACAATGAGCAGTTCTTC,CASSLGRGGRYNEQFF
TRBJ2-5,TRBD1,TRBV6-1,NA,TGTGCCAGCAGGCGGACAGGGTTACAAGAGACCCAGTACTTC,CASRRTGLQETQYF
TRBJ1-4,TRBD1,TRBV5-1,NA,TGCGCCAGCAGCTCAACAGGGGGGCATGAAAAACTGTTTTTT,CASSSTGGHEKLFF
TRBJ1-4,NA,TRBV19,NA,TGTGCCAGTAGAAAGCGGGCTCCCTCGCCGGATGAAAAACTGTTTTTT,CASRKRAPSPDEKLFF
TRBJ2-7,TRBD2,TRBV4-2,NA,TGTGCCAGCAGCCAAGATTGGCTAGCGGGGGGCCGAGGGGAGCAGTACTTC,CASSQDWLAGGRGEQYF
TRBJ2-7,NA,TRBV9,NA,TGTGCCAGCAGCTCGACAGGTCGGGGCGAGCAGTACTTC,CASSSTGRGEQYF
TRBJ1-2,NA,TRBV4-3,NA,TGCGCCAGCAGCCAAGATTATTCGGCCGGGGTAACGGGGGGCTACACCTTC,CASSQDYSAGVTGGYTF
TRBJ1-1,TRBD1,TRBV14,NA,TGTGCCAGCAGCCTACCCGGGACAGGCGTGGACACTGAAGCTTTCTTT,CASSLPGTGVDTEAFF
TRBJ1-5,NA,TRBV15,NA,TGTGCCACCAGCAGAGGGGATGATAGCAATCAGCCCCAGCATTTT,CATSRGDDSNQPQHF
TRBJ2-5,TRBD2,TRBV6-1,NA,TGTGCCAGCAGTGGGGCTAGCGGGAGGTACCAAGAGACCCAGTACTTC,CASSGASGRYQETQYF
TRBJ2-5,NA,TRBV27,NA,TGTGCCAGCAGTTTCCGGGACTCCGGGACCCAGTACTTC,CASSFRDSGTQYF
TRBJ2-7,NA,TRBV23-1,NA,TGCGCCAGCAGTCAAGAAGGGGGGTACGAGCAGTACTTC,CASSQEGGYEQYF
TRBJ1-1,TRBD1,TRBV29-1,NA,TGCAGCGTTGAAGAACTGACAGGGATCGCTGAAGCTTTCTTT,CSVEELTGIAEAFF
TRBJ2-7,TRBD2,TRBV5-4,NA,TGTGCCAGCAGCCCTAGTCTAGCGGCCTCCTACGAGCAGTACTTC,CASSPSLAASYEQYF
TRBJ2-5,NA,TRBV6-6,NA,TGTGCCAGCAGTTACTCGGATGGCCGCCAGGGTCAGTACTTC,CASSYSDGRQGQYF
TRBJ1-5,TRBD1,TRBV7-8,NA,TGTGCCAGCAGCGTTCAGGGGGCGGAGTATCAGCCCCAGCATTTT,CASSVQGAEYQPQHF
TRBJ1-3,TRBD1,TRBV7-2,NA,TGTGCCAGCAGCAACAGGGGGGCCTCTGGAAACACCATATATTTT,CASSNRGASGNTIYF
TRBJ2-7,TRBD1,TRBV28,NA,TGTGCCAGCAGTTTGAACAGGGGGCGCAGGATCTACGAGCAGTACTTC,CASSLNRGRRIYEQYF
TRBJ2-4,NA,TRBV11-2,NA,TGTGCCAGCAGTTCGATGAAGAGACTAGCCAAAAACATTCAGTACTTC,CASSSMKRLAKNIQYF
TRBJ1-1,NA,TRBV19,NA,TGTGCCAGTAGTATCGGGCTGATGAACACTGAAGCTTTCTTT,CASSIGLMNTEAFF
TRBJ2-7,NA,TRBV11-2,NA,TGTGCCAGCAGCCCCCCCTATATTTACGAGCAGTACTTC,CASSPPYIYEQYF
TRBJ2-2,NA,TRBV5-5,NA,TGTGCCAGCAGCTTGTTGGGCGCTAGGCGGGAGCTGTTTTTT,CASSLLGARRELFF
TRBJ1-1,NA,TRBV19,NA,TGTGCCAGTAGCCCGGGACGGCGTAACACTGAAGCTTTCTTT,CASSPGRRNTEAFF
TRBJ2-2,NA,TRBV7-9,NA,TGTGCCACTGGGGGCAAGACGTACACGAACACCGGGGAGCTGTTTTTT,CATGGKTYTNTGELFF
TRBJ2-2,NA,TRBV5-3,NA,TGTGCCAGAAGCAGGGGAGGTGGCGGGGAGCTGTTTTTT,CARSRGGGGELFF
TRBJ1-3,NA,TRBV11-2,NA,TGTGCCAGCAGCTTTCGGAATTACAGGGAACAACTCTCTGGAAACACCATATATTTT,CASSFRNYREQLSGNTIYF
TRBJ2-7,TRBD2,TRBV12-5,NA,TGTGCTAGTGGGGGGATGAACTTTCCCGGGACTAGCCCCGACTCCTACGAGCAGTACTTC,CASGGMNFPGTSPDSYEQYF
TRBJ1-3,NA,TRBV7-8,NA,TGTGCCAGCAGCTTAGGGGGGGTTTACTCTGGAAACACCATATATTTT,CASSLGGVYSGNTIYF
TRBJ1-2,NA,TRBV28,once,TGTGCCAGCAGTGCACCTGGGGCAATCCCTAACTATGGCTACACCTTC,CASSAPGAIPNYGYTF
TRBJ2-5,NA,TRBV5-1,NA,TGCGCCAGCAGCCCTAACCGCCTGGGGGCAGATGGGACCCAGTACTTC,CASSPNRLGADGTQYF